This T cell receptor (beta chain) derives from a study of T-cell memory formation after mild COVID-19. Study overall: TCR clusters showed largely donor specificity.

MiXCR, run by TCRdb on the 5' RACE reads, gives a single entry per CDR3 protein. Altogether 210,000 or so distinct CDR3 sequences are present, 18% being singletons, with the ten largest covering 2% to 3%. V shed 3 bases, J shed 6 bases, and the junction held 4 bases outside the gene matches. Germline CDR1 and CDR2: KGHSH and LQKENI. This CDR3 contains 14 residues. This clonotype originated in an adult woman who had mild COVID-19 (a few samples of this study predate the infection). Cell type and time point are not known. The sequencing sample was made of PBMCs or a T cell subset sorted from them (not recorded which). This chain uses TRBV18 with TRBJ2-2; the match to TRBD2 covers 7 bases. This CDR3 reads CASSPPSGAGELFF. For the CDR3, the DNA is TGTGCCAGCTCACCCCCGAGCGGGGCCGGGGAGCTGTTTTTT. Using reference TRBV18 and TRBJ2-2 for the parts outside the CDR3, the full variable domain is NAGVMQNPRHLVRRRGQEARLRCSPMKGHSHVYWYRQLPEEGLKFMVYLQKENIIDESGMPKERFSAEFPKEGPSILRIQQVVRGDSAAYFCASSPPSGAGELFFGEGSRLTVL.